The 32 T cell receptor beta chains below all came from one sample that was sequenced in a study of shared clonotypes between healthy human individuals. Clones were sequenced by immunoSEQ multiplex PCR, and TCRdb holds only the in-frame ones, with some missing. This sample has roughly 2 million clones, with about 95% found just once. The specimen sequenced was naive CD4+ T cells sorted from blood. Stated subset: CD45RA+ positively selected. The receptor set was obtained from a man aged 18 to 35 in good health.

Concerning this clone itself: The same CDR3 also results from other DNA sequences found in this sample. The CDR3 reads CASSSTGPYEQYF. The DNA of the CDR3 is TGTGCCAGCAGCTCGACAGGTCCCTACGAGCAGTACTTC. J is TRBJ2-7 and V is TRBV7-2, with D maybe TRBD1 (6 bases). The CDR3 is made up of 13 amino acids. Germline loops: CDR1 SGHTA, CDR2 FQGNSA. The ends were cut back, 4 bases at V and 2 bases at J, with 9 bases in the middle.

The chain is built from TRBV21-1 and TRBJ2-7; the D call in the table, TRBD2, was not verified against the DNA. TRBV21-1 is labeled a pseudogene. The CDR3 has 17 amino acids. The CDR3 coding sequence is TGTGCCAGCAGCAGAAGGACTAGCGGGAGCTGGGACTACGAGCAGTACTTC. Translation gives CASSRRTSGSWDYEQYF.

This chain links TRBV5-1 with TRBJ2-7, with 9 bases that match TRBD1. The CDR3 covers 16 residues. In germline, CDR1 is SGHRS, CDR2 YFSETQ. Germline trimming cut 4 bases from V and 2 bases from J; bases unmatched to any gene: 10. The CDR3 sequence: CASSLLGQGPPYEQYF. The CDR3 DNA follows: TGCGCCAGCAGCCTCTTAGGACAGGGGCCCCCCTACGAGCAGTACTTC.

This clone was detected only a few times. V gene TRBV7-2 combines with J gene TRBJ1-5; no clear D gene. There are 14 residues in the CDR3. Between the trimmed V and J ends, which lost 5 bases and 1 base, there was a span of 9 bases. Germline V gene lookup returns CDR1 SGHTA and CDR2 FQGNSA. As DNA, the CDR3 is TGTGCCAGCAGCACGGTTCAGAGCAATCAGCCCCAGCATTTT. It encodes CASSTVQSNQPQHF.

The chain links TRBV7-8 to TRBJ1-4; TRBD1 aligns across 8 bases. The junction had 9 bases not matched to a gene; V was cut back by 1 base and J by 8 bases. The CDR3 consists of 16 residues. Germline loops: CDR1 SGHVS, CDR2 FQNEAQ. This CDR3 is CASSLGPGTGLEKLFF. In DNA, the CDR3 is TGTGCCAGCAGCTTAGGGCCGGGGACAGGCCTAGAAAAACTGTTTTTT.

The V and J genes are TRBV6-1 and TRBJ2-3; TRBD2 matches 14 bases. The CDR3 runs 18 residues. CDR1 and CDR2 from the germline V gene are MNHNS and SASEGT. Losses at the gene ends were 2 bases for V and 6 bases for J; bases not matched to a gene: 10. CDR3 coding DNA: TGTGCCAGCAGTGAAAGGGGACTAGCGGGAGAGGGTTTGGATACGCAGTATTTT. Protein product: CASSERGLAGEGLDTQYF.

The chain has TRBV6-1 and TRBJ2-5; tentatively, D is TRBD2 (6 bases). CDR3 length equals 13 residues. V was trimmed by 6 bases and J by 5 bases, leaving 13 bases between them. The germline V gene has CDR1 MNHNS and CDR2 SASEGT. The CDR3 spells CASRRTGAETQYF. The CDR3 region has the DNA TGTGCCAGCAGGCGTACGGGAGCCGAGACCCAGTACTTC.

J is TRBJ1-2 and V is TRBV7-2, with 7 bases fitting TRBD1. CDR1 is SGHTA and CDR2 is FQGNSA in the germline V gene. This CDR3 is built from 14 residues. J was trimmed by 6 bases and V by 1 base; bases with no gene match: 5. This CDR3 reads CASSLGQGIDGYTF. The CDR3 coding sequence is TGTGCCAGCAGCTTAGGACAGGGAATCGATGGCTACACCTTC.

The chain links TRBV28 to TRBJ1-1; 7 bases are shared with TRBD1. V shed 5 bases and J 5 bases; nucleotides not matched to a gene: 11. CDR1 MDHEN and CDR2 SYDVKM come from the germline V gene. The CDR3 has 15 residues. The CDR3 loop is CASSPGTGAGTEAFF. The CDR3 coding sequence is TGTGCCAGCAGTCCTGGCACAGGGGCGGGAACTGAAGCTTTCTTT.

This sequence joins TRBV9 and TRBJ2-7, with TRBD1 matching over 9 bases. V lost 2 bases to trimming and J lost 6 bases; unmatched junction nucleotides: 9. This CDR3 comprises 15 residues. The germline V gene encodes CDR1 SGDLS and CDR2 YYNGEE. The DNA for the CDR3 is TGTGCCAGCAGCGTGCGTTCCGGGACAGGGACCGAGCAGTACTTC. Amino acids: CASSVRSGTGTEQYF.

In the case of this clone: One end of the junction does not line up with germline, which may come from a read error. V and J are TRBV5-1 and TRBJ2-3; D tentatively fits TRBD1 or TRBD2 (5 bases each). CDR1 is SGHRS, CDR2 YFSETQ, per germline. The CDR3 covers 15 residues. The CDR3 sequence is CASTLQGRATGTQYF. The CDR3 DNA sequence: TGCGCCAGCACCTTGCAGGGACGAGCGACCGGAACGCAGTATTTT.

This clone was picked up one time. This chain links TRBV6-1 with TRBJ1-4; D is ambiguous. CDR1 and CDR2 (germline): MNHNS, SASEGT. Trimming shortened V by 3 bases and J by 3 bases, and 2 bases separated the two germline ends. The CDR3 spans 12 residues. The CDR3 sequence: CASSDSNEKLFF. The CDR3 DNA reads TGTGCCAGCAGTGACTCTAATGAAAAACTGTTTTTT.

The gene calls are TRBV7-9 and TRBJ1-5; D remains ambiguous. The CDR3 sequence is 9 residues long. V was shortened by 11 bases and J by 6 bases, with 5 bases between the two germline ends. CDR1 and CDR2 from the germline V gene are SEHNR and FQNEAQ (reference sequence). The CDR3, as DNA: TGTGCCCCCAGTCAGCCCCAGCATTTT. This encodes CAPSQPQHF.

V gene TRBV11-2 combines with J gene TRBJ1-4; D is unresolved. Per germline, CDR1 SGHAT and CDR2 FQNNGV. V was trimmed by 1 base and J by 7 bases, leaving 7 bases between them. The CDR3 covers 13 residues. Here the CDR3 DNA reads TGTGCCAGCAGCTTAGGAGGGTTTGAAAAACTGTTTTTT. This sequence encodes CASSLGGFEKLFF. Looking up the rest from reference TRBV11-2 and TRBJ1-4 gives the full variable domain: EAGVAQSPRYKIIEKRQSVAFWCNPISGHATLYWYQQILGQGPKLLIQFQNNGVVDDSQLPKDRFSAERLKGVDSTLKIQPAKLEDSAVYLCASSLGGFEKLFFGSGTQLSVL.

The rearrangement uses TRBV10-1 and TRBJ1-1, with D possibly TRBD1 on 5 matching bases. Germline CDR1 is WNHNN and CDR2 is SYGVQD (reference sequence). The CDR3 has 17 residues. V lost 6 bases to trimming and J lost 1 base, with 21 bases between them. Here the CDR3 DNA reads TGCGCCAGCAGCCCGGGTGACCTGGGGGGAAAGAACACTGAAGCTTTCTTT. This sequence encodes CASSPGDLGGKNTEAFF.

V gene TRBV10-3 combines with J gene TRBJ1-2; 7 bases fit TRBD1. V trimming: 5 bases; J trimming: 2 bases; junction bases outside the gene matches: 2. Germline values: CDR1 ENHRY, CDR2 SYGVKD. CDR3 length: 13 amino acids. The CDR3 reads CAISTGANYGYTF. The CDR3 DNA is TGTGCCATCAGTACAGGGGCCAACTATGGCTACACCTTC.

The V and J genes are TRBV5-5 and TRBJ1-1; D remains ambiguous. V gave up 0 bases and J gave up 5 bases, with 8 bases separating them. The CDR3 is 13 residues long. CDR1 is SGHKS, CDR2 YYEKEE, per germline (reference sequence). The CDR3 nucleotides read TGTGCCAGCAGCTTGGGGGATTGGACTGAAGCTTTCTTT. This encodes CASSLGDWTEAFF.

The rearrangement uses TRBV6-5 and TRBJ2-3; D gene uncertain. Germline assignment: CDR1 MNHEY and CDR2 SVGAGI. The ends were cut back, 2 bases at V and 5 bases at J, with 11 bases in the middle. The CDR3 covers 14 residues. CDR3 DNA sequence: TGTGCCAGCAGTTACGAACCTTGGGGAGATACGCAGTATTTT. Residues: CASSYEPWGDTQYF.

The genes are TRBV5-4 and TRBJ2-5, with 13 bases lining up with TRBD2. The germline CDR1 and CDR2 sequences are SGHNT and YYREEE (reference sequence). This CDR3 contains 16 residues. V dropped 4 bases and J dropped 1; count of bases not matched to a gene: 4. CDR3 loop: CASSPGLAGTQETQYF. The DNA for the CDR3 is TGTGCCAGCAGCCCGGGACTAGCGGGGACCCAAGAGACCCAGTACTTC.

The chain joins TRBV29-1 to TRBJ2-7; D tentatively fits TRBD1 or TRBD2 (5 bases each). CDR3 length equals 12 residues. V dropped 5 bases and J dropped 5 bases, with 13 bases sitting between them. CDR1 and CDR2 (germline): SQVTM, ANQGSEA. For the CDR3, the DNA is TGCAGCGTTCTAAGAGGGGTAGACGAGCAGTACTTC. As protein: CSVLRGVDEQYF.

The chain recombines TRBV28 with TRBJ2-3, with 8 bases identical to TRBD2. The CDR3 sequence is 16 residues long. The J segment lost 1 base and the V segment lost 6 bases, leaving 9 bases of the junction unmatched. Germline assignment: CDR1 MDHEN and CDR2 SYDVKM. CDR3 residues: CASSSSSGSGTDTQYF. CDR3 sequence (DNA): TGTGCCAGCAGCTCATCTAGCGGGTCAGGCACAGATACGCAGTATTTT.

Turning to this clone: Other DNA sequences of this sample code for an identical CDR3. The chain couples TRBV29-1 to TRBJ2-7, with D possibly called TRBD1 or TRBD2 (5 bases each). Germline V gene sequence: CDR1 SQVTM, CDR2 ANQGSEA. The CDR3 consists of 12 residues. Trimming shortened V by 3 bases and J by 1 base, and 7 bases separated the two germline ends. The DNA of the CDR3 is TGCAGCGTTGAGAGGGGTTCCTACGAGCAGTACTTC. Protein: CSVERGSYEQYF.

Concerning this clone itself: This specimen includes other DNA sequences encoding the same CDR3. This CDR3 is CASSRTENTEAFF. The CDR3 coding sequence is TGTGCCAGCAGCCGCACAGAGAACACTGAAGCTTTCTTT. The gene calls are TRBV6-5 and TRBJ1-1; D is undetermined. CDR1 and CDR2 (germline): MNHEY, SVGAGI. The germline V and J ends were trimmed by 6 bases and 1 base, with 9 bases remaining between them. The CDR3 covers 13 residues.

The rearrangement uses TRBV27 and TRBJ2-7, with 9 bases aligning to TRBD2. This CDR3 is 15 amino acids long. V shed 3 bases, J shed 2 bases, and the junction held 5 bases outside the gene matches. The germline CDR1 and CDR2 sequences are MNHEY and SMNVEV (reference sequence). CDR3 region: CASSFSASGTYEQYF. CDR3 bases: TGTGCCAGCAGTTTTTCGGCTAGCGGGACCTACGAGCAGTACTTC.

The chain uses TRBV11-2 and TRBJ2-3, with D possibly matching TRBD2 (5 bases). Germline V gives CDR1 SGHAT, CDR2 FQNNGV. V was cut by 0 bases and J by 2 bases, with 9 bases left in between. This CDR3 has 15 residues. CDR3 nucleotides: TGTGCCAGCAGCTTAGATTACGACTACACAGATACGCAGTATTTT. This translates into CASSLDYDYTDTQYF.

Turning to this clone: The sample carries other DNA sequences with the same CDR3. The CDR3, as DNA: TGTGCCAGCAGCCCCCCTCAAGGCACTGAAGCTTTCTTT. Translating it yields CASSPPQGTEAFF. The rearrangement uses TRBV28 and TRBJ1-1; D call uncertain. V lost 6 bases to trimming and J lost 4 bases, with 12 bases between them. Per the germline V gene, CDR1 is MDHEN and CDR2 is SYDVKM. The CDR3 has 13 amino acids.

The chain has TRBV21-1 and TRBJ2-2; the table's D gene call, TRBD2, was not cross checked with the DNA. TRBV21-1 is described as a pseudogene. CDR3 length: 19 residues. The CDR3 nucleotides read TGTGCCAGCAGCAAAGCGGTGCTCTGTAGCGGGACGAACACCGGGGAGCTGTTTTTT. It codes for CASSKAVLCSGTNTGELFF.

The chain recombines TRBV30 with TRBJ1-1, with TRBD1 as a possible D gene (6 bases). V was cut by 5 bases and J by 0 bases, with 7 bases left in between. The CDR3 has 12 amino acids. Germline assignment: CDR1 GTSNPN and CDR2 SVGIG (reference sequence). The CDR3 protein is CAWQGMNTEAFF. The CDR3 DNA reads TGTGCCTGGCAGGGGATGAACACTGAAGCTTTCTTT.

Concerning this clone: The same CDR3 also results from other DNA sequences found in this sample. The rearrangement links TRBV2 to TRBJ1-5; D gene uncertain. V lost 4 bases, J lost 0 bases, and 4 bases lay in between. CDR3 length equals 13 residues. CDR1 and CDR2 (germline): SNHLY, FYNNEI. The CDR3, as DNA: TGTGCCAGCAGTGGGGATAGCAATCAGCCCCAGCATTTT. As protein: CASSGDSNQPQHF.

The chain uses TRBV30 and TRBJ1-6; D possibly corresponds to TRBD1 (6 bases). Germline lookup yields CDR1 GTSNPN and CDR2 SVGIG (reference sequence). This CDR3 spans 12 amino acids. Deletions cut 3 bases from V and 10 bases from J, with 10 bases between. The CDR3 coding sequence is TGTGCCTGGAGAGGGGGAGAGTCACCCCTCCACTTT. It codes for CAWRGGESPLHF.

The chain joins TRBV28 to TRBJ1-4, with TRBD1 matching over 9 bases. Germline V CDR1 and CDR2: MDHEN, SYDVKM. The CDR3 length is 16 residues. The V segment lost 6 bases and the J segment 2 bases; nucleotides outside the gene matches: 7. In DNA, the CDR3 is TGTGCCAGCAGACTTACAGGGGGCGCGACTAATGAAAAACTGTTTTTT. Its protein is CASRLTGGATNEKLFF.

This clone appeared a few times. V and J are TRBV6-5 and TRBJ1-5; D is unclear. V lost 0 bases and J 1 base, leaving 10 bases between the germline ends. The CDR3 extends over 16 amino acids. Germline CDR1 reads MNHEY; CDR2 reads SVGAGI. The CDR3 nucleotides are TGTGCCAGCAGTTACTCAGCGGCGGCCAGCAATCAGCCCCAGCATTTT. It specifies CASSYSAAASNQPQHF.